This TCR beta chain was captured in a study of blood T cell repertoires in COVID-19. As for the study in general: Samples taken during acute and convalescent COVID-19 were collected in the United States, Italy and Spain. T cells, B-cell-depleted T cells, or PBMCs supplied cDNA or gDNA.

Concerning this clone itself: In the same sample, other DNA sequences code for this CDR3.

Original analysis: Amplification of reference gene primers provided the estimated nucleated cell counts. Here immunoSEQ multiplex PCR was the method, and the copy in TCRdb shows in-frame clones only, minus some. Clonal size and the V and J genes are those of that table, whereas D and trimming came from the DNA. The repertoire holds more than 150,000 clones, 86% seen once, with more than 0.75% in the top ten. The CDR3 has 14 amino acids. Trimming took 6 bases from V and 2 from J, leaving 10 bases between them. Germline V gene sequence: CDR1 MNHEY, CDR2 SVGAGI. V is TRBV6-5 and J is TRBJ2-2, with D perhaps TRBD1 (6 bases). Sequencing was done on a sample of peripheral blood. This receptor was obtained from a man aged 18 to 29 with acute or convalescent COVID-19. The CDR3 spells CASRRQENTGELFF. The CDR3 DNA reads TGTGCCAGCAGGCGACAGGAAAACACCGGGGAGCTGTTTTTT.